The source of this TCR beta chain is a study of human CD8 memory T cell subsets. General study findings and limits: Chao1 estimates suggested stem-like memory T cells exceeded precursor exhausted T cells in diversity. Measured by normalized Shannon-Wiener diversity, stem-like memory and precursor exhausted T cells were similarly high in diversity, which was not the case for effector memory cells.

The authors made TCR beta libraries using UMI-labeled 5' RACE. Reanalyzing the 5' RACE reads, TCRdb keeps one entry per CDR3 protein, without DNA. The sample table sets out about 5,100 distinct CDR3 sequences. The CDR3 loop spans 16 amino acids. Germline-derived CDR1 and CDR2 are DFQATT and SNEGSKA (reference sequence). This clonotype is classed as medium-sized (0.01 to 0.1%) by frequency. Its antigen is currently unknown. By negative magnetic separation, total CD8+ T cells were enriched. RNA originated from duplicate vials containing over 120,000 sorted CD8+ T cells per subset. Sequencing was carried out using CD8+ T cells from PBMCs. The chain uses TRBV20-1 and TRBJ2-5; the TCRdb call, TRBD1, lacks DNA for checking. The receptor was isolated from a human donor in good health. The CDR3 loop is CSARVRARTIQETQYF.